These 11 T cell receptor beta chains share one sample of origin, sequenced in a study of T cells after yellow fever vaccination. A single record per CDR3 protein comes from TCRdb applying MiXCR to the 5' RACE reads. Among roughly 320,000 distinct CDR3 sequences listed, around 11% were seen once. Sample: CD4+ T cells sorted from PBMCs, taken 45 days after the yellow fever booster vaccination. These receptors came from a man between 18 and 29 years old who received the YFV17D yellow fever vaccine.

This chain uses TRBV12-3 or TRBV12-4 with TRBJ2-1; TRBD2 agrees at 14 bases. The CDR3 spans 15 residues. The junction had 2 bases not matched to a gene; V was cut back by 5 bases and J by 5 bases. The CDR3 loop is CASSQTSGGDNEQFF. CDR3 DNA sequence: TGTGCCAGCAGTCAGACTAGCGGGGGGGACAATGAGCAGTTCTTC.

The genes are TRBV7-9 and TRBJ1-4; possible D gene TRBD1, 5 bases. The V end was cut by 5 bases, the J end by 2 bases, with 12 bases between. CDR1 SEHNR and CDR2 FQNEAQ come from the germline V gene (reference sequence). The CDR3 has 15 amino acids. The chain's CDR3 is CASSPTRETNEKLFF. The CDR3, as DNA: TGTGCCAGCAGCCCGACCAGGGAGACTAATGAAAAACTGTTTTTT. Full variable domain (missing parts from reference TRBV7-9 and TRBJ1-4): DTGVSQNPRHKITKRGQNVTFRCDPISEHNRLYWYRQTLGQGPEFLTYFQNEAQLEKSRLLSDRFSAERPKGSFSTLEIQRTEQGDSAMYLCASSPTRETNEKLFFGSGTQLSVL.

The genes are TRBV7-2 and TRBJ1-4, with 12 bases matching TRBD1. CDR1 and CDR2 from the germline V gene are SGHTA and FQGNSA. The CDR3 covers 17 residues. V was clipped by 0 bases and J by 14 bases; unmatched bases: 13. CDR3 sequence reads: CASSLAMPGTGGDRLFF. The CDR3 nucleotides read TGTGCCAGCAGCTTAGCTATGCCCGGGACAGGGGGCGATCGGCTGTTTTTT.

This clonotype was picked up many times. CDR3 sequence: CASSHRRTANTEAFF. CDR3 DNA: TGCGCCAGCAGCCACCGCAGGACGGCAAACACTGAAGCTTTCTTT. The chain employs TRBV4-3 and TRBJ1-1, with D hard to call. V was clipped by 3 bases and J by 2 bases, with 13 bases between them. The germline gives CDR1 LGHNA, CDR2 YSLEER. The CDR3 runs to 15 residues.

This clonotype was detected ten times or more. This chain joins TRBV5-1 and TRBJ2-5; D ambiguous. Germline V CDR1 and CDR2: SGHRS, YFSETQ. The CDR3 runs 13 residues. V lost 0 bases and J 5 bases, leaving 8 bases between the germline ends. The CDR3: CASSLASEETQYF. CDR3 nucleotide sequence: TGCGCCAGCAGCTTGGCCTCGGAGGAGACCCAGTACTTC.

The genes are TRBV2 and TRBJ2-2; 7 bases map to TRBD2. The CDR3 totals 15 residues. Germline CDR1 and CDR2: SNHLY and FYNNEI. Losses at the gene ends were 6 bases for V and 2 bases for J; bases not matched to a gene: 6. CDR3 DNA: TGTGCCAGCAGAGCGGGACGGGTTAACACCGGGGAGCTGTTTTTT. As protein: CASRAGRVNTGELFF.

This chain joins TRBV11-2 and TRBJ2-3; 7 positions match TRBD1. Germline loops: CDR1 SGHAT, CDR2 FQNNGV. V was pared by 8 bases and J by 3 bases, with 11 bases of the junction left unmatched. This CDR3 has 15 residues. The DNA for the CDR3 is TGTGCCAGCGGGGTAGGGGACAGCGCGACAGATACGCAGTATTTT. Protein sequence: CASGVGDSATDTQYF.

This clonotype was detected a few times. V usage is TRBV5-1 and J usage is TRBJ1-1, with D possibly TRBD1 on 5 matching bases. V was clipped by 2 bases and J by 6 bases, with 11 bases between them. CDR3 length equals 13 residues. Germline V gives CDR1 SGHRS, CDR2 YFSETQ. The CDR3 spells CASSFGTSSEAFF. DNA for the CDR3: TGCGCCAGCAGCTTCGGGACCTCCTCTGAAGCTTTCTTT.

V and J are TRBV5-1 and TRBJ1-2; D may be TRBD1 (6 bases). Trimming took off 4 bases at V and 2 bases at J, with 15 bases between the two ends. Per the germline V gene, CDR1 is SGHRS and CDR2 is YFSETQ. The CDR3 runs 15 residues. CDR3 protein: CASSAVSQGNYGYTF. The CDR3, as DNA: TGCGCCAGCAGCGCCGTGTCCCAGGGGAACTATGGCTACACCTTC. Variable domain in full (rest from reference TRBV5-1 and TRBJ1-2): KAGVTQTPRYLIKTRGQQVTLSCSPISGHRSVSWYQQTPGQGLQFLFEYFSETQRNKGNFPGRFSGRQFSNSRSEMNVSTLELGDSALYLCASSAVSQGNYGYTFGSGTRLTVV.

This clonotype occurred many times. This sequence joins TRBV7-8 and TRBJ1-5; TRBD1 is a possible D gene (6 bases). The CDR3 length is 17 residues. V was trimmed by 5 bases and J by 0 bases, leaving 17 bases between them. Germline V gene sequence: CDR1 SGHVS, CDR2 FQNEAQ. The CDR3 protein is CASSAQGRGGSNQPQHF. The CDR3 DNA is TGTGCCAGCAGCGCCCAAGGGCGAGGGGGTAGCAATCAGCCCCAGCATTTT.

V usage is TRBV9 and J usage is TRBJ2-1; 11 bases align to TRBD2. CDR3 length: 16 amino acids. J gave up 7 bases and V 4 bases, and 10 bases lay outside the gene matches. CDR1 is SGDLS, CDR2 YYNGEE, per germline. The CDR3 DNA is TGTGCCAGCAGCCAGGGGGGGACTAGCGGTCCTAATGAGCAGTTCTTC. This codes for CASSQGGTSGPNEQFF.